This T cell receptor (beta chain) was sequenced in a study of blood T cell repertoires in COVID-19. CDR3 size: 16 residues. The junction had 9 bases not matched to a gene; V was cut back by 4 bases and J by 3 bases. Germline CDR1 reads SGHDT; CDR2 reads YYEEEE. The authors' processing: Researchers report that nucleated cell counts were estimated from reference gene primer amplification. Sequenced by immunoSEQ multiplex PCR; TCRdb stores in-frame clones only, minus some. The D gene and trimming were derived from the DNA, and the V and J assignments and clone size from that table. The sample shows approximately 210,000 clones, less than 90% of them seen only once.

Sequencing was carried out using peripheral blood. The chain uses TRBV5-6 and TRBJ1-2; TRBD1 agrees at 10 bases. The receptor was derived from a man aged 25-45 years with active or convalescent COVID-19. The chain's CDR3 is CASSRDRGLGYYGYTF. CDR3 coding DNA: TGTGCCAGCAGCCGGGACAGGGGATTGGGTTACTATGGCTACACCTTC. The full variable domain, in which reference TRBV5-6 and TRBJ1-2 provide the parts outside the CDR3, is DAGVTQSPTHLIKTRGQQVTLRCSPKSGHDTVSWYQQALGQGPQFIFQYYEEEERQRGNFPDRFSGHQFPNYSSELNVNALLLGDSALYLCASSRDRGLGYYGYTFGSGTRLTVV.